One sample yielded the 21 T cell receptor beta chains listed below, sequenced in a study of T cells in Graves' hyperthyroidism and ophthalmopathy. The investigators amplified TCR beta CDR3 regions from RNA transcripts. The study used the HTBI primer set for a first-round RT-PCR of the TCR CDR3. TCRdb itself ran the multiplex PCR reads through MiXCR, one entry per CDR3 protein. The sample gives roughly 93,000 distinct CDR3 sequences, 35% to 50% of which show up once; approximately 10% is in the top ten. Sequenced sample: peripheral blood or thyroid tissue (not recorded which). All receptors derive from a woman in her twenties or thirties with Graves' hyperthyroidism.

Here the CDR3 reads CASSGEGGYEQYF. CDR3 DNA sequence: TGCGCCAGCAGCGGGGAGGGGGGCTACGAGCAGTACTTC. The J gene is TRBJ2-7, the V gene TRBV5-1; a possible D gene is TRBD2 (7 bases). The CDR3 extends over 13 amino acids. V lost 4 bases and J lost 3, with 11 bases in between. CDR1 is SGHRS, CDR2 YFSETQ, per germline. Based on the CDR3 plus reference TRBV5-1 and TRBJ2-7, the full variable domain is KAGVTQTPRYLIKTRGQQVTLSCSPISGHRSVSWYQQTPGQGLQFLFEYFSETQRNKGNFPGRFSGRQFSNSRSEMNVSTLELGDSALYLCASSGEGGYEQYFGPGTRLTVT.

For this clonotype: The junction shows a germline mismatch at one end, possibly a read error. V gene TRBV12-3 or TRBV12-4 combines with J gene TRBJ1-6; no clear D gene. CDR3 size: 14 residues. The CDR3: CASSFGRHNPPLHF. DNA of the CDR3: TGTGCCAGCAGTTTCGGCAGACATAATCCACCCCTCCACTTT.

The V call is TRBV10-3, the J call TRBJ1-5; TRBD1 agrees at 7 bases. The CDR3 extends over 14 amino acids. CDR1 and CDR2 (germline): ENHRY, SYGVKD. Trimming removed 9 bases from V and 2 bases from J; junction bases left unmatched: 7. CDR3 amino acids: CAIQDGQGNQPQHF. The CDR3, as DNA: TGTGCCATTCAAGACGGACAGGGCAATCAGCCCCAGCATTTT.

At least ten counts were recorded for this clonotype. The chain recombines TRBV20-1 with TRBJ2-5; 9 positions match TRBD1. Germline-derived CDR1 and CDR2 are DFQATT and SNEGSKA (reference sequence). The CDR3 consists of 15 residues. CDR3 protein: CRSSPGTGFGETQYF. The CDR3 region has the DNA TGCAGAAGCTCACCCGGGACAGGGTTTGGAGAGACCCAGTACTTC.

The rearrangement joins TRBV7-3 to TRBJ2-3; tentative D call: TRBD2 (6 bases). The CDR3 is 13 amino acids. In germline, CDR1 is SGHTA, CDR2 FQGTGA. Trimming shortened V by 6 bases and J by 4 bases, and 11 bases separated the two germline ends. CDR3 amino acids: CASRPGVPDTQYF. The CDR3, as DNA: TGTGCCAGCAGACCGGGGGTCCCAGATACGCAGTATTTT.

V is TRBV28 and J is TRBJ1-5, with TRBD1 identical over 7 bases. Germline V gene sequence: CDR1 MDHEN, CDR2 SYDVKM. V shed 6 bases and J 5 bases; nucleotides not matched to a gene: 7. The CDR3 contains 14 residues. The CDR3 sequence is CASRPTGADQPQHF. In nucleotides, the CDR3 is TGTGCCAGCAGACCTACAGGGGCGGATCAGCCCCAGCATTTT.

This clonotype has ten or more counts. The gene calls are TRBV20-1 and TRBJ1-4; D is ambiguous. Trimming took off 7 bases at V and 5 bases at J, with 14 bases between the two ends. The germline gives CDR1 DFQATT, CDR2 SNEGSKA (reference sequence). This CDR3 has 13 residues. CDR3 DNA: TGCAGTGTCAGGTCAGCGGCGAATGAAAAACTGTTTTTT. It encodes CSVRSAANEKLFF.

On this clonotype itself: A clone one base away is much larger, so this may be a read error. This rearrangement joins TRBV28 to TRBJ2-5; perhaps TRBD2 as D (5 bases). The CDR3 contains 15 residues. Germline loops: CDR1 MDHEN, CDR2 SYDVKM. As DNA, the CDR3 is TGTGCCAGCAGTAGGGAGTGGTCCCGAAAAGAGACCCGGTACTTC. This gives the protein CASSREWSRKETRYF.

This clonotype was seen repeatedly, ten times or more. The chain uses TRBV6-2 or TRBV6-3 and TRBJ2-7; D unclear. Germline lookup yields CDR1 MNHEY and CDR2 SVGEGT. The CDR3 covers 15 residues. Trimming cost V 2 bases and J 0 bases, with 11 bases left between them. The CDR3 protein is CASSYGDYSSYEQYF. The DNA of the CDR3 is TGTGCCAGCAGTTACGGGGATTACTCCTCCTACGAGCAGTACTTC.

This chain connects TRBV7-9 to TRBJ2-7; 10 positions match TRBD1. The germline V gene has CDR1 SEHNR and CDR2 FQNEAQ (reference sequence). The CDR3 has 17 residues. V lost 7 bases, J lost 3 bases, and 15 bases stayed unmatched. CDR3 nucleotides: TGTGCCAGCAACTCCCCCGTCGGGACAGGGGACGGCTACGAGCAGTACTTC. Translated, it gives CASNSPVGTGDGYEQYF.

This chain joins TRBV2 and TRBJ2-3; D is possibly TRBD1 (6 bases). The CDR3 has 18 amino acids. The ends were cut back, 6 bases at V and 5 bases at J, with 27 bases in the middle. CDR1 and CDR2 (germline): SNHLY, FYNNEI. CDR3 sequence (DNA): TGTGCCAGCAGCAAGGACAGAGGGAATCAGCCCCAGCAAGATACGCAGTATTTT. Its translation: CASSKDRGNQPQQDTQYF.

This clonotype appeared a few times. This sequence joins TRBV15 and TRBJ1-1, with a weak D call TRBD1 (5 bases). Per germline, CDR1 LNHNV and CDR2 YYDKDF (reference sequence). V lost 1 base and J lost 1, with 10 bases in between. There are 15 residues in the CDR3. The CDR3 DNA reads TGTGCCACCAGCAGAGGGGACGCGAGGAACACTGAAGCTTTCTTT. It encodes CATSRGDARNTEAFF. Full variable domain (outside the CDR3, taken from reference TRBV15 and TRBJ1-1): DAMVIQNPRYQVTQFGKPVTLSCSQTLNHNVMYWYQQKSSQAPKLLFHYYDKDFNNEADTPDNFQSRRPNTSFCFLDIRSPGLGDTAMYLCATSRGDARNTEAFFGQGTRLTVV.

In this sample, this clonotype turned up once. The rearrangement links TRBV30 to TRBJ1-2; D perhaps matches TRBD1 (6 bases). CDR3 length: 14 amino acids. With 5 bases removed from V and 10 bases from J, the gap between germline ends came to 23 bases. Germline lookup yields CDR1 GTSNPN and CDR2 SVGIG (reference sequence). For the CDR3, the DNA is TGTGCCTGGGGGACCGGGACACATTATGGGGCCTACACCTTC. This sequence encodes CAWGTGTHYGAYTF.

V gene TRBV5-5 combines with J gene TRBJ2-5; D gene ambiguous. Deletions cut 1 base from V and 4 bases from J, with 14 bases between. From germline, CDR1 is SGHKS and CDR2 YYEKEE (reference sequence). CDR3 length: 15 residues. The CDR3 here is CASSLSRPPGETQYF. The CDR3 DNA is TGTGCCAGCAGCTTGTCAAGACCCCCCGGAGAGACCCAGTACTTC. The full variable domain, in which reference TRBV5-5 and TRBJ2-5 provide the parts outside the CDR3, is DAGVTQSPTHLIKTRGQQVTLRCSPISGHKSVSWYQQVLGQGPQFIFQYYEKEERGRGNFPDRFSARQFPNYSSELNVNALLLGDSALYLCASSLSRPPGETQYFGPGTRLLVL.

This clonotype has ten or more counts. This chain uses TRBV7-9 with TRBJ2-2, with TRBD1 as a possible D gene (6 bases). Germline V gives CDR1 SEHNR, CDR2 FQNEAQ (reference sequence). CDR3 size: 15 residues. The germline V and J ends were trimmed by 5 bases and 1 base, with 11 bases remaining between them. CDR3 coding DNA: TGTGCCAGCAGCCCTGGACAGCTGAACACCGGGGAGCTGTTTTTT. Its protein is CASSPGQLNTGELFF.

The CDR3 sequence is CASSHSATNEKLFF. The DNA of the CDR3 is TGCGCCAGCAGCCACAGTGCAACTAATGAAAAACTGTTTTTT. The genes are TRBV4-1 and TRBJ1-4; no clear D gene. Trimming took 3 bases from V and 0 from J, leaving 5 bases between them. This CDR3 comprises 14 residues. Germline assignment: CDR1 MGHRA and CDR2 YSYEKL.

In its sample, this clonotype was seen many times. V is TRBV11-2 and J is TRBJ1-6; no reliable D call. Trimming removed 5 bases at V and 7 bases at J, with 9 bases between. Germline CDR1 and CDR2: SGHAT and FQNNGV. CDR3 size: 13 residues. CDR3 in amino acids: CASSHGRNSPLHF. CDR3 bases: TGTGCCAGCAGCCATGGTCGGAATTCACCCCTCCACTTT.

The chain employs TRBV7-4 and TRBJ2-7, with 9 bases identical to TRBD2. The CDR3 runs 14 residues. Germline CDR1 reads SGHVT; CDR2 reads SQSDAQ. V lost 5 bases, J lost 6 bases, and 8 bases stayed unmatched. The CDR3 is CASSQASGTREQYF. DNA for the CDR3: TGTGCCAGCAGCCAAGCTAGCGGGACACGCGAGCAGTACTTC.

V and J are TRBV25-1 and TRBJ1-1; 8 bases are a match to TRBD1. With V trimmed by 2 bases and J by 11 bases, 10 bases remained unmatched. CDR3 size: 14 residues. Germline loops: CDR1 MGHDK, CDR2 SYGVNS. The chain's CDR3 is CASSETTGQGSAFF. CDR3 DNA sequence: TGTGCCAGCAGTGAAACAACTGGACAGGGTAGTGCTTTCTTT.

The chain is built from TRBV7-8 and TRBJ2-2; D not resolved. Germline V gene sequence: CDR1 SGHVS, CDR2 FQNEAQ. The CDR3 is made up of 14 amino acids. V gave up 5 bases and J gave up 8 bases, with 15 bases separating them. CDR3 coding DNA: TGTGCCAGCAGCGCCTTAGGATTGACAGGGGAGCTGTTTTTT. It encodes CASSALGLTGELFF.

In its sample, this clonotype was seen many times. The chain joins TRBV12-3 or TRBV12-4 to TRBJ1-1; no clear D. There are 14 residues in the CDR3. V lost 5 bases, J lost 7 bases, and 17 bases lay in between. CDR3 region: CASSPHWEGGEAFF. CDR3 nucleotide sequence: TGTGCCAGCAGTCCCCACTGGGAGGGCGGTGAAGCTTTCTTT.